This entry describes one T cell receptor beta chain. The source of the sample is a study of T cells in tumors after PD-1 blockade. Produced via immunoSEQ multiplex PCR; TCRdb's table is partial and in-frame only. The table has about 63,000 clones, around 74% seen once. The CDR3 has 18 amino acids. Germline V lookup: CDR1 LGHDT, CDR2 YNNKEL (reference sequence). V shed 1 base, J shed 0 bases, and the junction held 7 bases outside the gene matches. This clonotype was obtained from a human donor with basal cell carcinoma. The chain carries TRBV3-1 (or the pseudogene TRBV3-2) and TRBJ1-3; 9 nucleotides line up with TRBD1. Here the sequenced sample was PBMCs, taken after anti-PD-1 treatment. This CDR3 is CASSQGEQGANSGNTIYF. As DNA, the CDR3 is TGTGCCAGCAGCCAAGGAGAACAGGGGGCGAACTCTGGAAACACCATATATTTT.